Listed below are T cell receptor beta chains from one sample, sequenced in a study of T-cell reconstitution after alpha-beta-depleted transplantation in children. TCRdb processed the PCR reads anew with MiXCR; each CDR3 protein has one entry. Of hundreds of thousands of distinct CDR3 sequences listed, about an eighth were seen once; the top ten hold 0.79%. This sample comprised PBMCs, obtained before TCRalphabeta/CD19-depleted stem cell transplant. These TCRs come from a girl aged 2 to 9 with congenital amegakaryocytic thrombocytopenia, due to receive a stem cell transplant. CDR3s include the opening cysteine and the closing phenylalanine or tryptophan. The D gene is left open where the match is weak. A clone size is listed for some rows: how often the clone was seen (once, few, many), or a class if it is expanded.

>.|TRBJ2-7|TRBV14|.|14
TGTGCCAGCAGCCGACGGACCGCGGGCTACGAGCAGTACTTC
CASSRRTAGYEQYF
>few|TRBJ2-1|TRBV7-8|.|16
TGTGCCAGCAGCCCGGCCTCGGGGTCCTCCTACAATGAGCAGTTCTTC
CASSPASGSSYNEQFF
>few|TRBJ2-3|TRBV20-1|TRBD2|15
TGCAGTGCGTACCCTAGGCGGGACTACACAGATACGCAGTATTTT
CSAYPRRDYTDTQYF
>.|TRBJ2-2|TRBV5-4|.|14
TGTGCCAGCAGCTTGGTACAGGCAACCGGGGAGCTGTTTTTT
CASSLVQATGELFF
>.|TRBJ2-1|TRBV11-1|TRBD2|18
TGTGCCAGCAGCTTTACTTTGCTAGCGGGGGCGGCACACAATGAGCAGTTCTTC
CASSFTLLAGAAHNEQFF
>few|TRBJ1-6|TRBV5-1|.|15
TGCGCCAGCAGCTTGGCGAACCCAACGGCTTCACCCCTCCACTTT
CASSLANPTASPLHF
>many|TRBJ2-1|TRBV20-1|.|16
TGCAGTGCTAGAGATTTTGGCCGGGAGTTACCCAATGAGCAGTTCTTC
CSARDFGRELPNEQFF
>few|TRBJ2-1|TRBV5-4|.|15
TGTGCCAGCAGCTCCCGGGACTCTGATTTGAATGAGCAGTTCTTC
CASSSRDSDLNEQFF
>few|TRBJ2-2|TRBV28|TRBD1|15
TGTGCCAGCAGGAACCACAGGGGAACCACCGGGGAGCTGTTTTTT
CASRNHRGTTGELFF
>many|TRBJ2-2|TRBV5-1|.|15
TGTGCCAGCAGCTTGGGACTCCCGAACACCGGGGAGCTGTTTTTT
CASSLGLPNTGELFF
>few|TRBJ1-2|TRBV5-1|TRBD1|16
TGCGCCAGCAGCCCCTCACAGGGGAGAGCTAACTATGGCTACACCTTC
CASSPSQGRANYGYTF